One and the same sample provided the 15 T cell receptor beta chains below, sequenced in a study of blood T cell repertoires in COVID-19. Data came from immunoSEQ multiplex PCR; TCRdb stores just in-frame clones and leaves some out. The table lists around 200,000 clones, approximately 90% of them singletons. Sequenced sample: peripheral blood. The source is a woman younger than 30 who had recovered from COVID-19.

The rearrangement uses TRBV2 and TRBJ1-2, with D perhaps TRBD1 (5 bases). Trimming pared 4 bases from V and 1 base from J, leaving 13 bases between. The germline V gene has CDR1 SNHLY and CDR2 FYNNEI. This CDR3 is 15 amino acids long. The CDR3 loop is CASSAGGTNNYGYTF. Here the CDR3 DNA reads TGTGCCAGCAGTGCGGGGGGAACTAATAACTATGGCTACACCTTC.

The V gene is TRBV28, the J gene TRBJ2-5; 10 nucleotides align to TRBD1. Losses at the gene ends were 6 bases for V and 2 bases for J; bases not matched to a gene: 12. CDR3 length: 17 amino acids. Germline V gives CDR1 MDHEN, CDR2 SYDVKM. CDR3: CASSSPDRGRGQETQYF. For the CDR3, the DNA is TGTGCCAGCAGCTCCCCCGACAGGGGGCGAGGGCAAGAGACCCAGTACTTC.

The genes are TRBV19 and TRBJ1-6; 9 nucleotides match TRBD1. V gave up 4 bases and J gave up 10 bases; unmatched junction bases: 5. This CDR3 has 14 amino acids. The germline gives CDR1 LNHDA, CDR2 SQIVND (reference sequence). This CDR3 is CASSTGTGSSPLHF. The DNA for the CDR3 is TGTGCCAGTAGTACCGGGACAGGGTCGTCACCCCTCCACTTT.

The gene calls are TRBV19 and TRBJ2-5; 9 positions match TRBD2. After removal of 10 bases from V and 4 bases from J, the junction contained 10 bases not matched to a gene. There are 14 residues in the CDR3. CDR1 is LNHDA, CDR2 SQIVND, per germline (reference sequence). For the CDR3, the DNA is TGTGCCATTGGCTATGCGGGAGGGCGAGAGACCCAGTACTTC. It is translated as CAIGYAGGRETQYF.

This chain's CDR3 is CASSGGGFRSGANVLTF. As DNA, the CDR3 is TGTGCCAGCAGTGGAGGGGGCTTTCGCTCTGGGGCCAACGTCCTGACTTTC. The genes are TRBV27 and TRBJ2-6, with a tentative D call TRBD1 (7 bases). The germline V gene has CDR1 MNHEY and CDR2 SMNVEV (reference sequence). V lost 5 bases to trimming and J lost 0 bases, with 14 bases between them. CDR3 length equals 17 residues.

The V gene is TRBV27, the J gene TRBJ2-7; TRBD1 matches 8 bases. The germline V gene has CDR1 MNHEY and CDR2 SMNVEV (reference sequence). Trimming took 6 bases from V and 2 from J; bases not matched to a gene: 6. This CDR3 spans 14 amino acids. CDR3 protein: CASRLDRVPYEQYF. CDR3 coding DNA: TGTGCCAGCAGATTGGACAGGGTACCCTACGAGCAGTACTTC.

J is TRBJ1-5 and V is TRBV7-2; D possibly corresponds to TRBD1 (6 bases). Germline lookup yields CDR1 SGHTA and CDR2 FQGNSA. There are 14 residues in the CDR3. The germline V and J ends were trimmed by 3 bases and 2 bases, with 8 bases remaining between them. The chain's CDR3 is CASSFTGRNQPQHF. CDR3 bases: TGTGCCAGCAGCTTTACAGGGCGCAATCAGCCCCAGCATTTT.

This clone was seen just once. This rearrangement joins TRBV7-3 to TRBJ1-1; 8 positions agree with TRBD1. The CDR3 contains 16 residues. Germline CDR1 and CDR2: SGHTA and FQGTGA. The J segment lost 4 bases and the V segment lost 6 bases, leaving 13 bases of the junction unmatched. The CDR3 protein is CASRDRERGSRTEAFF. As DNA, the CDR3 is TGTGCCAGCAGGGACAGGGAAAGGGGTTCGCGCACTGAAGCTTTCTTT.

The CDR3 reads CASSETGGAYEQFF. The CDR3 nucleotides are TGTGCCAGCAGCGAGACAGGGGGCGCGTATGAGCAGTTCTTC. The chain is built from TRBV28 and TRBJ2-1; 10 nucleotides align to TRBD1. The ends lost 6 bases at V and 8 bases at J; junction bases unmatched: 7. The CDR3 covers 14 residues. Germline CDR1 reads MDHEN; CDR2 reads SYDVKM.

This chain joins TRBV7-9 and TRBJ1-2; TRBD1 agrees at 7 bases. The J segment lost 4 bases and the V segment lost 1 base, leaving 6 bases of the junction unmatched. Germline V lookup: CDR1 SEHNR, CDR2 FQNEAQ (reference sequence). CDR3 length: 15 amino acids. CDR3 DNA: TGTGCCAGCAGCTTAGGGGCAGGGGGGCCCTATGGCTACACCTTC. This encodes CASSLGAGGPYGYTF.

The V call is TRBV5-1, the J call TRBJ2-5; TRBD1 aligns across 7 bases. CDR1 is SGHRS, CDR2 YFSETQ, per germline. The ends lost 3 bases at V and 2 bases at J; junction bases unmatched: 4. This CDR3 contains 14 residues. The CDR3, as DNA: TGCGCCAGCAGCTCGGGACAGCCGCAAGAGACCCAGTACTTC. This codes for CASSSGQPQETQYF.

In its sample, this clone was seen a few times. This sequence joins TRBV24-1 and TRBJ2-1; 10 nucleotides match TRBD2. Germline trimming cut 0 bases from V and 4 bases from J; bases unmatched to any gene: 2. Per germline, CDR1 KGHDR and CDR2 SFDVKD. The CDR3 spans 16 residues. CDR3: CATSDLTSGKYNEQFF. The CDR3 DNA sequence: TGTGCCACCAGTGATTTGACTAGCGGGAAGTACAATGAGCAGTTCTTC.

This chain links TRBV4-2 with TRBJ2-3, with 10 positions matching TRBD2. This CDR3 is built from 16 residues. Germline CDR1 reads LGHNA; CDR2 reads YNFKEQ. With V trimmed by 2 bases and J by 2 bases, 4 bases remained unmatched. CDR3 region: CASSQPLAGSTDTQYF. CDR3 sequence (DNA): TGTGCCAGCAGCCAACCACTAGCGGGGTCCACAGATACGCAGTATTTT.

This chain uses TRBV18 with TRBJ1-5; TRBD1 matches at 10 bases. This CDR3 is 17 amino acids long. V lost 1 base to trimming and J lost 6 bases; unmatched junction nucleotides: 9. Germline loops: CDR1 KGHSH, CDR2 LQKENI. DNA for the CDR3: TGTGCCAGCTCACCACAGATAACTGGACAGGGGGGTCAGCCCCAGCATTTT. Encoded protein: CASSPQITGQGGQPQHF.

The chain uses TRBV10-3 and TRBJ2-7; a possible D gene is TRBD1 (6 bases). The V gene lost 6 bases and the J gene lost 4 bases, with 19 bases spanning the gap. Germline V gene lookup returns CDR1 ENHRY and CDR2 SYGVKD. The CDR3 has 15 amino acids. As DNA, the CDR3 is TGTGCCATCAGAGATGGTACGGGACACAGATACGAGCAGTACTTC. Residues: CAIRDGTGHRYEQYF.